The next 14 T cell receptor beta chains were all read from a single sample in a study of cytomegalovirus exposure and HLA in healthy donors. This PCR relied on a set of 60 Vbeta primers and 13 Jbeta primers. Sequencing used immunoSEQ multiplex PCR; TCRdb keeps in-frame clones, though not all of them. The sample lists around 150,000 clones; under 75% were seen once. The specimen was PBMCs. The receptors come from a man aged 35-49 years in good health and CMV-seropositive.

Regarding this clone: Germline and junction disagree at one end, which may indicate a read error. J is TRBJ1-5 and V is TRBV19; the D is unclear. CDR1 LNHDA and CDR2 SQIVND come from the germline V gene (reference sequence). CDR3 length equals 13 residues. The CDR3 loop reads CASSIISDQPQHF. CDR3 coding DNA: TGTGCCAGTAGTATTATTAGCGATCAGCCCCAGCATTTT.

The rearrangement uses TRBV6-5 and TRBJ1-1; perhaps TRBD1 as D (6 bases). V was shortened by 6 bases and J by 5 bases, with 16 bases between the two germline ends. Germline-derived CDR1 and CDR2 are MNHEY and SVGAGI. The CDR3 consists of 14 residues. In DNA, the CDR3 is TGTGCCAGCAGGTCCCAGGGGTCGGGGACTGAAGCTTTCTTT. It yields the protein CASRSQGSGTEAFF.

The chain carries TRBV5-4 and TRBJ1-4; D gene ambiguous. Germline CDR1 and CDR2: SGHNT and YYREEE (reference sequence). CDR3 length: 15 residues. Trimming pared 4 bases from V and 8 bases from J, leaving 18 bases between. CDR3 in amino acids: CASSHPGGSEEKLFF. The CDR3 DNA reads TGTGCCAGCAGCCACCCGGGAGGGTCGGAAGAAAAACTGTTTTTT.

This chain links TRBV4-1 with TRBJ1-2; TRBD1 might be the D (5 bases). Germline V gene data show CDR1 as MGHRA and CDR2 as YSYEKL. Trimming left V 0 bases short and J 8 bases short, with 16 bases between. CDR3 length equals 15 residues. CDR3 nucleotides: TGCGCCAGCAGCCAAGATAGGGGCCCACTCGGCGGCTACACCTTC. Translation gives CASSQDRGPLGGYTF.

The chain carries TRBV10-1 and TRBJ1-1; D perhaps matches TRBD1 (5 bases). The CDR3 loop spans 14 amino acids. Germline assignment: CDR1 WNHNN and CDR2 SYGVQD (reference sequence). V was shortened by 6 bases and J by 4 bases, with 15 bases between the two germline ends. The CDR3 nucleotides are TGCGCCAGCAGGCGGCAGGGCGGTTGCACTGAAGCTTTCTTT. Its protein product is CASRRQGGCTEAFF.

The rearrangement uses TRBV10-1 and TRBJ1-6, with D tentatively TRBD1 (5 bases). Looked up from germline, CDR1 is WNHNN and CDR2 is SYGVQD (reference sequence). CDR3 length equals 19 residues. The V gene lost 0 bases and the J gene lost 0 bases, with 15 bases spanning the gap. CDR3 region: CASSESSGQGSSYNSPLHF. CDR3 nucleotides: TGCGCCAGCAGTGAGTCCTCCGGGCAGGGAAGCTCCTATAATTCACCCCTCCACTTT.

V and J are TRBV27 and TRBJ1-1; D uncertain. Trimming took 6 bases from V and 5 from J, leaving 16 bases between them. Germline CDR1 MNHEY, CDR2 SMNVEV (reference sequence). The CDR3 consists of 14 residues. CDR3 region: CASRLDPRSTEAFF. The CDR3 nucleotides are TGTGCCAGCAGACTAGACCCGAGGTCTACTGAAGCTTTCTTT.

J is TRBJ2-7 and V is TRBV29-1; a weak D match, TRBD1 (6 bases). The CDR3 is 13 residues long. CDR1 and CDR2 (germline): SQVTM, ANQGSEA. For the CDR3, the DNA is TGCAGTGCCAGAGCCACAGGGTCGGGGGAGCAGTACTTC. It yields the protein CSARATGSGEQYF.

The chain couples TRBV5-1 to TRBJ2-2; 9 nucleotides line up with TRBD1. The CDR3 spans 15 residues. J gave up 2 bases and V 7 bases, and 6 bases lay outside the gene matches. Per the germline V gene, CDR1 is SGHRS and CDR2 is YFSETQ. This CDR3 is CASGLQGANTGELFF. The CDR3 region has the DNA TGCGCCAGCGGATTACAGGGGGCAAACACCGGGGAGCTGTTTTTT.

The V gene is TRBV7-2, the J gene TRBJ2-5; D may be TRBD2 (5 bases). The V end lost 3 bases, the J end lost 5 bases, and 7 bases lay between the germline ends. Germline CDR1 and CDR2: SGHTA and FQGNSA. This CDR3 has 12 residues. In DNA, the CDR3 is TGTGCCAGCAGCTTCCCGGGGGAGACCCAGTACTTC. Its protein is CASSFPGETQYF.

J is TRBJ2-7 and V is TRBV19, with TRBD2 as a possible D gene (7 bases). The CDR3 contains 16 residues. Germline V gene sequence: CDR1 LNHDA, CDR2 SQIVND (reference sequence). Trimming removed 3 bases at V and 0 bases at J, with 15 bases between. CDR3 residues: CASSMGRGAVSYEQYF. As DNA, the CDR3 is TGTGCCAGTAGTATGGGTCGGGGGGCCGTCTCCTACGAGCAGTACTTC.

This clone came up a few times. V and J are TRBV10-3 and TRBJ2-1, with TRBD2 matching 10 bases. The CDR3 runs 14 residues. Germline V gene lookup returns CDR1 ENHRY and CDR2 SYGVKD. V was pared by 6 bases and J by 4 bases, with 3 bases of the junction left unmatched. The CDR3 loop reads CAIRGLAQYNEQFF. CDR3 nucleotide sequence: TGTGCCATCAGGGGACTAGCGCAATACAATGAGCAGTTCTTC.

This chain links TRBV11-2 with TRBJ2-5; 8 bases fit TRBD2. This CDR3 has 15 residues. Germline assignment: CDR1 SGHAT and CDR2 FQNNGV. After removal of 5 bases from V and 1 base from J, the junction contained 6 bases not matched to a gene. The CDR3 sequence: CASSHYTSGQETQYF. For the CDR3, the DNA is TGTGCCAGCAGCCATTATACTAGCGGCCAAGAGACCCAGTACTTC.

The rearrangement uses TRBV19 and TRBJ2-7; 9 nucleotides match TRBD1. The J segment lost 2 bases and the V segment lost 3 bases, leaving 8 bases of the junction unmatched. The CDR3 extends over 16 amino acids. Germline CDR1 LNHDA, CDR2 SQIVND (reference sequence). The DNA for the CDR3 is TGTGCCAGTAGTATCCACTTGGACAGGGGACCCTACGAGCAGTACTTC. Protein: CASSIHLDRGPYEQYF.